The 32 T cell receptor beta chains below were found in one sample sequenced in a study of T cell changes during pregnancy in multiple sclerosis. The table came from immunoSEQ multiplex PCR; TCRdb's copy has only in-frame clones and leaves some out. Of roughly 80,000 clones listed, 92% are singletons. The sequencing used peripheral blood, collected before pregnancy. The receptors here all came from a female donor with multiple sclerosis, enrolled in a pregnancy study.

A few counts support this clone. The genes are TRBV7-9 and TRBJ1-5; 7 nucleotides agree with TRBD1. V shed 1 base and J 2 bases; nucleotides not matched to a gene: 5. This CDR3 is 16 amino acids long. Germline-derived CDR1 and CDR2 are SEHNR and FQNEAQ (reference sequence). CDR3: CASSLGQGRGNQPQHF. The DNA for the CDR3 is TGTGCCAGCAGCTTAGGACAGGGTAGGGGCAATCAGCCCCAGCATTTT.

The genes are TRBV9 and TRBJ2-5; the match to TRBD1 covers 8 bases. The CDR3 is 16 amino acids. Trimming cost V 3 bases and J 3 bases; bases outside gene matches: 10. CDR1 is SGDLS, CDR2 YYNGEE, per germline. DNA for the CDR3: TGTGCCAGCAGCGCAACAGGGGGATGGGGGGAAGAGACCCAGTACTTC. Translation: CASSATGGWGEETQYF. Using reference TRBV9 and TRBJ2-5 for the parts outside the CDR3, the full variable domain is DSGVTQTPKHLITATGQRVTLRCSPRSGDLSVYWYQQSLDQGLQFLIQYYNGEERAKGNILERFSAQQFPDLHSELNLSSLELGDSALYFCASSATGGWGEETQYFGPGTRLLVL.

This chain links TRBV5-1 with TRBJ2-7, with D maybe TRBD2 (5 bases). Trimming removed 7 bases from V and 3 bases from J, with 11 bases in between. Looked up from germline, CDR1 is SGHRS and CDR2 is YFSETQ. The CDR3 consists of 12 residues. CDR3 DNA: TGCGCCAGCTACGGGGATGACTACGAGCAGTACTTC. Translating gives CASYGDDYEQYF.

The V and J genes are TRBV5-1 and TRBJ2-5; the D gene is possibly TRBD2 (6 bases). CDR1 and CDR2 from the germline V gene are SGHRS and YFSETQ. This CDR3 has 15 residues. Trimming took off 6 bases at V and 2 bases at J, with 17 bases between the two ends. In DNA, the CDR3 is TGCGCCAGCACCCCGGGACTCCCCTCACAAGAGACCCAGTACTTC. It yields the protein CASTPGLPSQETQYF.

V and J are TRBV4-2 and TRBJ2-7; TRBD2 agrees at 8 bases. This CDR3 spans 17 amino acids. The J segment lost 3 bases and the V segment lost 0 bases, leaving 10 bases of the junction unmatched. Looked up from germline, CDR1 is LGHNA and CDR2 is YNFKEQ. As DNA, the CDR3 is TGTGCCAGCAGCCAAGAACGTGACGGGGGGGCCATCTACGAGCAGTACTTC. Amino acid sequence: CASSQERDGGAIYEQYF.

The chain combines TRBV5-6 with TRBJ1-1; D remains ambiguous. This CDR3 spans 13 amino acids. CDR1 and CDR2 (germline): SGHDT, YYEEEE. V was trimmed by 2 bases and J by 7 bases, leaving 12 bases between them. The CDR3 loop is CASSFLGDIEAFF. As DNA, the CDR3 is TGTGCCAGCAGCTTTTTGGGTGACATTGAAGCTTTCTTT.

The gene calls are TRBV4-1 and TRBJ2-6, with TRBD1 matching 10 bases. There are 16 residues in the CDR3. Germline lookup yields CDR1 MGHRA and CDR2 YSYEKL. Trimming took 8 bases from V and 1 from J; bases not matched to a gene: 5. CDR3 in DNA: TGCGCCAGCTTACCGGGACAGGGGTCTGGGGCCAACGTCCTGACTTTC. Translating gives CASLPGQGSGANVLTF.

This clone was found a few times. The CDR3 nucleotides are TGTGCCAGCAGCTTAGGACAGATATATAATGAAAAACTGTTTTTT. Its protein product is CASSLGQIYNEKLFF. The genes are TRBV9 and TRBJ1-4; possible D gene TRBD1, 6 bases. The V end was cut by 4 bases, the J end by 4 bases, with 14 bases between. This CDR3 is 15 amino acids long. Germline V gives CDR1 SGDLS, CDR2 YYNGEE.

V gene TRBV6-5 combines with J gene TRBJ1-5; possibly TRBD1 for D (5 bases). The CDR3 spans 14 residues. Trimming shortened V by 7 bases and J by 4 bases, and 14 bases separated the two germline ends. The germline V gene has CDR1 MNHEY and CDR2 SVGAGI. The CDR3 region is CASTSGLGNQPQHF. Here the CDR3 DNA reads TGTGCCAGCACTTCAGGGTTGGGGAATCAGCCCCAGCATTTT.

J is TRBJ2-7 and V is TRBV19; 13 bases line up with TRBD2. Germline CDR1 is LNHDA and CDR2 is SQIVND (reference sequence). The CDR3 extends over 15 amino acids. J gave up 6 bases and V 5 bases, and 7 bases lay outside the gene matches. The CDR3 sequence is CASSAGTSGVTEQYF. The DNA for the CDR3 is TGTGCCAGTAGTGCCGGGACTAGCGGGGTGACCGAGCAGTACTTC.

This clone occurred a few times. The rearrangement uses TRBV5-4 and TRBJ1-1; 7 positions match TRBD1. The CDR3 totals 14 residues. From germline, CDR1 is SGHNT and CDR2 YYREEE (reference sequence). With V trimmed by 5 bases and J by 4 bases, 8 bases remained unmatched. CDR3 region: CASRSRDSPTEAFF. The CDR3 region has the DNA TGTGCCAGCAGGTCCCGGGACAGCCCCACTGAAGCTTTCTTT.

The chain couples TRBV25-1 to TRBJ2-7, with D possibly matching TRBD2 (7 bases). Trimming left V 4 bases short and J 2 bases short, with 15 bases between. This CDR3 is 15 amino acids long. The V gene's germline CDR1 is MGHDK and CDR2 SYGVNS. CDR3 loop: CASSVRGGVAYEQYF. The DNA for the CDR3 is TGTGCCAGCAGTGTGAGGGGGGGGGTAGCCTACGAGCAGTACTTC.

The chain recombines TRBV18 with TRBJ2-3; D may be TRBD2 (6 bases). The CDR3 is 15 amino acids. Germline CDR1 reads KGHSH; CDR2 reads LQKENI. V was shortened by 0 bases and J by 2 bases, with 9 bases between the two germline ends. CDR3 loop: CASSPPGLFTDTQYF. In DNA, the CDR3 is TGTGCCAGCTCACCACCGGGACTCTTCACAGATACGCAGTATTTT. The whole variable domain, filled in from reference TRBV18 and TRBJ2-3, reads NAGVMQNPRHLVRRRGQEARLRCSPMKGHSHVYWYRQLPEEGLKFMVYLQKENIIDESGMPKERFSAEFPKEGPSILRIQQVVRGDSAAYFCASSPPGLFTDTQYFGPGTRLTVL.

The CDR3 reads CASGTGQGANTEAFF. The CDR3, as DNA: TGTGCTAGTGGTACGGGACAGGGGGCGAACACTGAAGCTTTCTTT. The chain links TRBV12-5 to TRBJ1-1, with 12 bases identical to TRBD1. From germline, CDR1 is LGHNT and CDR2 FRNRAP. J lost 1 base, V lost 5 bases, and 2 bases had no gene match. This CDR3 has 15 amino acids.

The genes are TRBV6-6 and TRBJ2-1; the D gene is possibly TRBD2 (6 bases). CDR1 is MNHNY and CDR2 is SVGAGI in the germline V gene (reference sequence). The CDR3 sequence is 15 residues long. Deletions cut 2 bases from V and 7 bases from J, with 15 bases between. CDR3 sequence reads: CASSYGGGGANEQFF. CDR3 sequence (DNA): TGTGCCAGCAGTTACGGCGGTGGCGGGGCAAATGAGCAGTTCTTC.

The chain joins TRBV5-1 to TRBJ1-1, with D unresolved. This CDR3 spans 15 amino acids. The V gene lost 0 bases and the J gene lost 7 bases, with 16 bases spanning the gap. The germline V gene has CDR1 SGHRS and CDR2 YFSETQ. CDR3 coding DNA: TGCGCCAGCAGCTTGGGCGGGATTATGGTAAATGAAGCTTTCTTT. Its translation is CASSLGGIMVNEAFF.

This chain connects TRBV19 to TRBJ2-1, with no clear D. There are 16 residues in the CDR3. Trimming took 5 bases from V and 7 from J, leaving 21 bases between them. The germline gives CDR1 LNHDA, CDR2 SQIVND (reference sequence). In DNA, the CDR3 is TGTGCCAGTAGTGACTTTGTGAGGTCCCCTCTGAATGAGCAGTTCTTC. Protein: CASSDFVRSPLNEQFF.

The rearrangement uses TRBV7-9 and TRBJ1-2, with TRBD1 as a possible D gene (5 bases). V gave up 4 bases and J gave up 2 bases, with 11 bases separating them. The CDR3 runs to 14 residues. From germline, CDR1 is SEHNR and CDR2 FQNEAQ (reference sequence). The CDR3 DNA reads as TGTGCCAGCAGCTCCCTTGACAGCAACTATGGCTACACCTTC. It specifies CASSSLDSNYGYTF.

The CDR3 loop reads CASSSTDRTLQFF. The CDR3 DNA reads TGTGCCAGCAGCTCTACCGACAGGACCCTACAGTTCTTC. This rearrangement joins TRBV9 to TRBJ2-1, with D perhaps TRBD1 (6 bases). There are 13 residues in the CDR3. V was trimmed by 4 bases and J by 13 bases, leaving 18 bases between them. CDR1 and CDR2 (germline): SGDLS, YYNGEE.

J is TRBJ2-1 and V is TRBV7-3, with TRBD2 identical over 7 bases. Germline loops: CDR1 SGHTA, CDR2 FQGTGA. V gave up 2 bases and J gave up 10 bases; unmatched junction bases: 11. The CDR3 has 15 residues. CDR3 sequence: CASSLVAGALAEQFF. The CDR3, as DNA: TGTGCCAGCAGCTTAGTAGCGGGCGCCTTGGCGGAGCAGTTCTTC. The variable domain in full, completed from reference TRBV7-3 and TRBJ2-1, reads GAGVSQTPSNKVTEKGKYVELRCDPISGHTALYWYRQSLGQGPEFLIYFQGTGAADDSGLPNDRFFAVRPEGSVSTLKIQRTERGDSAVYLCASSLVAGALAEQFFGPGTRLTVL.

V usage is TRBV19 and J usage is TRBJ2-7; a weak D match, TRBD1 (6 bases). This CDR3 region has 17 residues. CDR1 and CDR2 from the germline V gene are LNHDA and SQIVND (reference sequence). The V and J ends lost 4 bases and 0 bases respectively, with 19 bases between them. The CDR3 loop reads CASSRDHDRTSSYEQYF. DNA for the CDR3: TGTGCCAGTAGTAGGGATCACGACAGGACGAGCTCCTACGAGCAGTACTTC.

The chain carries TRBV2 and TRBJ2-1; D is unresolved. Between the trimmed V and J ends, which lost 4 bases and 3 bases, there was a span of 10 bases. Germline CDR1 and CDR2: SNHLY and FYNNEI. The CDR3 is made up of 14 amino acids. This CDR3 reads CASSAKRLYNEQFF. The CDR3 region has the DNA TGTGCCAGCAGTGCAAAGCGTCTCTACAATGAGCAGTTCTTC. The full variable domain, completed using reference TRBV2 and TRBJ2-1, is EPEVTQTPSHQVTQMGQEVILRCVPISNHLYFYWYRQILGQKVEFLVSFYNNEISEKSEIFDDQFSVERPDGSNFTLKIRSTKLEDSAMYFCASSAKRLYNEQFFGPGTRLTVL.

The J gene is TRBJ1-3, the V gene TRBV7-8; TRBD1 aligns across 8 bases. The germline CDR1 and CDR2 sequences are SGHVS and FQNEAQ. V shed 4 bases, J shed 2 bases, and the junction held 10 bases outside the gene matches. This CDR3 comprises 17 residues. The DNA of the CDR3 is TGTGCCAGCAGCTCCCCCGGAGGACAGGGCCCTGGAAACACCATATATTTT. Amino acids: CASSSPGGQGPGNTIYF.

The rearrangement links TRBV11-2 to TRBJ2-5; D is perhaps TRBD1 (7 bases). Deletions cut 7 bases from V and 2 bases from J, with 23 bases between. This CDR3 region has 17 residues. In germline, CDR1 is SGHAT, CDR2 FQNNGV. The chain's CDR3 is CASKPSWGRGEQETQYF. The CDR3, as DNA: TGTGCCAGCAAGCCCTCATGGGGCAGGGGGGAGCAAGAGACCCAGTACTTC. The full variable domain, in which reference TRBV11-2 and TRBJ2-5 provide the parts outside the CDR3, is EAGVAQSPRYKIIEKRQSVAFWCNPISGHATLYWYQQILGQGPKLLIQFQNNGVVDDSQLPKDRFSAERLKGVDSTLKIQPAKLEDSAVYLCASKPSWGRGEQETQYFGPGTRLLVL.

The sample holds one count of this clone. The chain employs TRBV6-6 and TRBJ1-1, with D uncertain. Germline CDR1 MNHNY, CDR2 SVGAGI (reference sequence). The V and J ends lost 0 bases and 1 base respectively, with 9 bases between them. The CDR3 covers 15 residues. The CDR3, as DNA: TGTGCCAGCAGTTACTCGAGGGCAGGGAACACTGAAGCTTTCTTT. Protein: CASSYSRAGNTEAFF.

This clone was seen a few times. The chain has TRBV27 and TRBJ1-6, with 9 bases lining up with TRBD1. V dropped 10 bases and J dropped 10; count of bases not matched to a gene: 17. The CDR3 contains 16 residues. Germline V gene data show CDR1 as MNHEY and CDR2 as SMNVEV (reference sequence). CDR3: CANKGDGTGSWSPLHF. The CDR3 DNA reads TGTGCCAACAAAGGAGACGGGACAGGGAGTTGGTCACCCCTCCACTTT.

V and J are TRBV5-1 and TRBJ2-7, with 9 bases matching TRBD1. V dropped 4 bases and J dropped 2; count of bases not matched to a gene: 7. Germline V CDR1 and CDR2: SGHRS, YFSETQ. The CDR3 length is 15 residues. The CDR3 is CASSRNWDRAYEQYF. CDR3 nucleotides: TGCGCCAGCAGCCGTAACTGGGACAGGGCCTACGAGCAGTACTTC.

The genes are TRBV9 and TRBJ1-6; D uncertain. Germline-derived CDR1 and CDR2 are SGDLS and YYNGEE. The V end lost 4 bases, the J end lost 9 bases, and 14 bases lay between the germline ends. This CDR3 region has 14 residues. The CDR3 sequence is CASSPREAGSPLHF. CDR3 nucleotide sequence: TGTGCCAGCAGCCCCCGGGAGGCAGGTTCACCCCTCCACTTT.

The chain combines TRBV9 with TRBJ2-2, with 10 nucleotides matching TRBD1. Germline loops: CDR1 SGDLS, CDR2 YYNGEE. CDR3 length equals 15 residues. After removal of 2 bases from V and 7 bases from J, the junction contained 5 bases not matched to a gene. The CDR3 here is CASSVGTGAIGELFF. In nucleotides, the CDR3 is TGTGCCAGCAGCGTCGGGACAGGGGCTATCGGGGAGCTGTTTTTT. Based on the CDR3 plus reference TRBV9 and TRBJ2-2, the full variable domain is DSGVTQTPKHLITATGQRVTLRCSPRSGDLSVYWYQQSLDQGLQFLIQYYNGEERAKGNILERFSAQQFPDLHSELNLSSLELGDSALYFCASSVGTGAIGELFFGEGSRLTVL.

This chain connects TRBV13 to TRBJ2-1; 10 nucleotides align to TRBD2. There are 16 residues in the CDR3. Per germline, CDR1 PRHDT and CDR2 FYEKMQ (reference sequence). The ends lost 5 bases at V and 5 bases at J; junction bases unmatched: 9. The CDR3 loop reads CASSQTAGGPHNEQFF. CDR3 nucleotides: TGTGCCAGCAGCCAAACAGCGGGGGGGCCCCACAATGAGCAGTTCTTC.

The chain links TRBV6-1 to TRBJ1-5; the match to TRBD1 covers 7 bases. Germline CDR1 is MNHNS and CDR2 is SASEGT. This CDR3 region has 15 residues. The trim removed 2 bases at V and 6 bases at J, leaving 7 bases unmatched. The CDR3 is CASSETRGPGQPQHF. The CDR3 coding sequence is TGTGCCAGCAGTGAAACTAGGGGGCCCGGTCAGCCCCAGCATTTT.

The chain is built from TRBV5-6 and TRBJ1-5; D gene unclear. Trimming pared 0 bases from V and 0 bases from J, leaving 7 bases between. This CDR3 contains 15 residues. CDR1 is SGHDT and CDR2 is YYEEEE in the germline V gene. The CDR3 DNA follows: TGTGCCAGCAGCTTGGGTGCGGTTAGCAATCAGCCCCAGCATTTT. It codes for CASSLGAVSNQPQHF.